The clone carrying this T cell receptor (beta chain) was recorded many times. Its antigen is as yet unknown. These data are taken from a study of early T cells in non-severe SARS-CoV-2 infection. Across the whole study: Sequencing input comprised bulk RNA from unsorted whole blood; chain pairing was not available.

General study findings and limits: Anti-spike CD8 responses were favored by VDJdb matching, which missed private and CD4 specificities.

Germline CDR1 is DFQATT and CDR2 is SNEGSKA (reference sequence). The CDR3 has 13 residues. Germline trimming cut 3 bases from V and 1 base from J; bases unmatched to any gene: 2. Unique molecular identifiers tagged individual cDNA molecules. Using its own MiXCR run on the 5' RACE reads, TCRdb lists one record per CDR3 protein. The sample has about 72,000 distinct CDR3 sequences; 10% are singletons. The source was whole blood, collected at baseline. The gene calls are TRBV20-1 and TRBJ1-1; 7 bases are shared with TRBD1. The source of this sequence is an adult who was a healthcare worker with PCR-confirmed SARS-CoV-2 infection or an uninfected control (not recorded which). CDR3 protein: CSARDRTNTEAFF. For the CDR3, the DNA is TGCAGTGCTAGGGACAGGACGAACACTGAAGCTTTCTTT.